This T cell receptor beta chain originates from a study of T cell responses to AZD1222 COVID-19 vaccine. Study-level results: Baseline serostatus was positive in only six AZD1222 recipients.

For this clone: Its antigen is unidentified.

This table comes from immunoSEQ multiplex PCR, and its TCRdb copy is limited to in-frame clones, with some not included. The data show 60,000 or so clones, more than 65% seen once. V was cut by 3 bases and J by 9 bases, with 15 bases left in between. CDR1 and CDR2 (germline): MDHEN, SYDVKM. The CDR3 totals 14 residues. Sequences were derived from peripheral blood, sampled on day 0 of AZD1222 vaccination. The chain carries TRBV28 and TRBJ2-4, with a weak D call TRBD2 (6 bases). The sequence was collected from an adult in good health. The CDR3 sequence is CASSFGLRFSIQYF. The CDR3 DNA is TGTGCCAGCAGTTTTGGACTAAGGTTCAGCATTCAGTACTTC. Full variable domain (remainder filled in from reference TRBV28 and TRBJ2-4): DVKVTQSSRYLVKRTGEKVFLECVQDMDHENMFWYRQDPGLGLRLIYFSYDVKMKEKGDIPEGYSVSREKKERFSLILESASTNQTSMYLCASSFGLRFSIQYFGAGTRLSVL.